A single sample gave rise to the 30 T cell receptor beta chains below, sequenced in a study of identical twins. MiXCR, run by TCRdb on the 5' RACE reads, gives a single entry per CDR3 protein. Of approximately 890,000 distinct CDR3 sequences listed, 9% to 15% are singletons. In addition, the sample was reused for a study of yellow fever vaccine responses in identical twins.

Sequenced: PBMCs. The receptor source for this set is a woman under 30 in good health.

This clonotype has a handful of counts. V is TRBV4-1 and J is TRBJ2-2; 10 nucleotides match TRBD2. V shed 4 bases, J shed 7 bases, and the junction held 9 bases outside the gene matches. The CDR3 length is 16 residues. Germline-derived CDR1 and CDR2 are MGHRA and YSYEKL. In DNA form, the CDR3 reads TGCGCCAGCAGCCCCCCAGCGGGGGGGAGGTTCGGGGAGCTGTTTTTT. Translation: CASSPPAGGRFGELFF.

Only a few counts were recorded for this clonotype. The V gene is TRBV18, the J gene TRBJ2-7, with D unclear. The CDR3 runs 14 residues. V was clipped by 3 bases and J by 2 bases, with 11 bases between them. The germline gives CDR1 KGHSH, CDR2 LQKENI. The CDR3 sequence: CASSPGGGTYEQYF. Written as DNA, the CDR3 is TGTGCCAGCTCACCCGGTGGCGGAACCTACGAGCAGTACTTC.

The genes are TRBV24-1 and TRBJ2-1; a weak D match, TRBD1 (6 bases). Germline V gene sequence: CDR1 KGHDR, CDR2 SFDVKD. The CDR3 sequence is 14 residues long. Trimming removed 4 bases at V and 5 bases at J, with 11 bases between. CDR3 protein: CATSDADRNNEQFF. CDR3 bases: TGTGCCACCAGTGACGCGGACAGAAACAATGAGCAGTTCTTC.

This chain links TRBV28 with TRBJ2-7; 8 bases match TRBD1. Germline V gene lookup returns CDR1 MDHEN and CDR2 SYDVKM. This CDR3 region has 14 residues. V was pared by 1 base and J by 4 bases, with 3 bases of the junction left unmatched. The CDR3 DNA reads TGTGCCAGCAGTTTATATGGGACAGGTTACGAGCAGTACGTC. It is translated as CASSLYGTGYEQYV.

This clonotype was seen ten or more times. The chain is built from TRBV7-8 and TRBJ2-7, with 9 bases that match TRBD2. The CDR3 loop spans 14 amino acids. The J segment lost 2 bases and the V segment lost 9 bases, leaving 8 bases of the junction unmatched. Germline V gives CDR1 SGHVS, CDR2 FQNEAQ. The CDR3 DNA sequence: TGTGCCAGTAACGAAGCGGGAGGAACCTACGAGCAGTACTTC. Translated, it gives CASNEAGGTYEQYF. Complete variable domain (other parts from reference TRBV7-8 and TRBJ2-7): GAGVSQSPRYKVAKRGQDVALRCDPISGHVSLFWYQQALGQGPEFLTYFQNEAQLDKSGLPSDRFFAERPEGSVSTLKIQRTQQEDSAVYLCASNEAGGTYEQYFGPGTRLTVT.

This clonotype has a count of ten or more. The chain recombines TRBV20-1 with TRBJ1-4, with D hard to call. This CDR3 spans 13 amino acids. V was trimmed by 3 bases and J by 8 bases, leaving 13 bases between them. Germline lookup yields CDR1 DFQATT and CDR2 SNEGSKA (reference sequence). CDR3: CSARSPFIEKLFF. The CDR3, as DNA: TGCAGTGCTAGGAGCCCCTTCATCGAAAAACTGTTTTTT.

This clonotype was picked up many times. The chain uses TRBV6-1 and TRBJ2-7, with TRBD2 matching over 10 bases. J was trimmed by 2 bases and V by 6 bases; bases with no gene match: 4. The germline gives CDR1 MNHNS, CDR2 SASEGT. The CDR3 runs to 14 residues. CDR3: CASRSSGRAYEQYF. CDR3 DNA: TGTGCCAGCAGGTCGAGCGGGAGGGCCTACGAGCAGTACTTC.

There are many counts of this clonotype. The V and J genes are TRBV15 and TRBJ2-1; D not resolved. V lost 1 base to trimming and J lost 7 bases, with 8 bases between them. Germline lookup yields CDR1 LNHNV and CDR2 YYDKDF (reference sequence). The CDR3 has 13 amino acids. CDR3 amino acids: CATSRVQLNEQFF. The CDR3 DNA reads TGTGCCACCAGCAGAGTCCAGCTTAATGAGCAGTTCTTC.

This clonotype was found many times. This chain joins TRBV12-3 or TRBV12-4 and TRBJ2-3; TRBD1 matches at 7 bases. The CDR3 has 17 amino acids. J gave up 3 bases and V 6 bases, and 15 bases lay outside the gene matches. The CDR3 sequence: CASSPEGQSWNTDTQYF. The CDR3 nucleotides read TGTGCCAGCAGCCCCGAGGGACAGTCGTGGAATACAGATACGCAGTATTTT.

This clonotype was counted between two and nine times. The rearrangement links TRBV3-1 to TRBJ2-1, with D maybe TRBD1 (5 bases). Trimming shortened V by 1 base and J by 4 bases, and 14 bases separated the two germline ends. This CDR3 has 16 residues. CDR1 is LGHDT, CDR2 YNNKEL, per germline (reference sequence). As DNA, the CDR3 is TGTGCCAGCAGCCAAGTTGGAACAGGCCAATACAATGAGCAGTTCTTC. Translating it yields CASSQVGTGQYNEQFF.

The sample holds a few counts of this clonotype. The chain has TRBV5-1 and TRBJ1-6; D is ambiguous. In germline, CDR1 is SGHRS, CDR2 YFSETQ. V lost 0 bases to trimming and J lost 3 bases, with 10 bases between them. CDR3 size: 16 residues. The CDR3 coding sequence is TGCGCCAGCAGCTTGGGAGGGCCGGTCTATAATTCACCCCTCCACTTT. The encoded protein is CASSLGGPVYNSPLHF.

The table lists this clonotype with a few counts. The chain joins TRBV20-1 to TRBJ1-5; D call uncertain. This CDR3 has 15 amino acids. V lost 1 base to trimming and J lost 5 bases, with 15 bases between them. The germline CDR1 and CDR2 sequences are DFQATT and SNEGSKA (reference sequence). The CDR3 loop is CSARGPLYEDQPQHF. Written as DNA, the CDR3 is TGCAGTGCTAGAGGGCCCTTGTATGAGGATCAGCCCCAGCATTTT.

The genes are TRBV27 and TRBJ2-5, with a weak D call TRBD2 (6 bases). V was cut by 4 bases and J by 0 bases, with 12 bases left in between. The germline V gene has CDR1 MNHEY and CDR2 SMNVEV (reference sequence). CDR3 size: 15 residues. CDR3 loop: CASSSRRDYQETQYF. The CDR3 bases are TGTGCCAGCAGTTCTCGCCGGGACTACCAAGAGACCCAGTACTTC.

This clonotype was seen only a few times. The J gene is TRBJ1-5, the V gene TRBV3-1; D gene unclear. The length of the CDR3 is 16 residues. The V end lost 5 bases, the J end lost 2 bases, and 16 bases lay between the germline ends. Germline CDR1 is LGHDT and CDR2 is YNNKEL (reference sequence). This CDR3 is CASSSHGSQGNQPQHF. CDR3 DNA: TGTGCCAGCAGCTCTCACGGAAGCCAGGGCAATCAGCCCCAGCATTTT.

Many counts were recorded for this clonotype. The chain couples TRBV20-1 to TRBJ1-2; no definite D call. The CDR3 has 11 amino acids. From germline, CDR1 is DFQATT and CDR2 SNEGSKA (reference sequence). The germline V and J ends were trimmed by 6 bases and 3 bases, with 8 bases remaining between them. CDR3 sequence reads: CSATQHYGYTF. In DNA form, the CDR3 reads TGCAGTGCGACACAACACTATGGCTACACCTTC.

The table lists this clonotype with many counts. The genes are TRBV5-6 and TRBJ2-7, with 7 bases lining up with TRBD1. The ends lost 0 bases at V and 5 bases at J; junction bases unmatched: 2. The CDR3 length is 13 residues. Germline V gene lookup returns CDR1 SGHDT and CDR2 YYEEEE. The CDR3 DNA reads as TGTGCCAGCAGCTTGGGACAGGGCCACGAGCAGTACGTC. This sequence encodes CASSLGQGHEQYV.

This clonotype has a count of ten or more. The rearrangement joins TRBV12-3 or TRBV12-4 to TRBJ1-5, with TRBD1 as a possible D gene (6 bases). Trimming cost V 7 bases and J 2 bases, with 18 bases left between them. The CDR3 length is 16 residues. CDR3 loop: CASTLRGGLGNQPQHF. The CDR3 coding sequence is TGTGCCAGCACCCTTAGGGGGGGACTGGGCAATCAGCCCCAGCATTTT.

This clonotype occurred a few times. The chain recombines TRBV28 with TRBJ2-2; D may correspond to TRBD1 or TRBD2 (5 bases each). The CDR3 totals 12 residues. V gave up 6 bases and J gave up 8 bases, with 10 bases separating them. Germline assignment: CDR1 MDHEN and CDR2 SYDVKM. For the CDR3, the DNA is TGTGCCAGCAGCAGGGACGTTGGGGAGCTGTTTTTT. Encoded protein: CASSRDVGELFF. The whole variable domain, remainder taken from reference TRBV28 and TRBJ2-2, is DVKVTQSSRYLVKRTGEKVFLECVQDMDHENMFWYRQDPGLGLRLIYFSYDVKMKEKGDIPEGYSVSREKKERFSLILESASTNQTSMYLCASSRDVGELFFGEGSRLTVL.

This clonotype showed up just a few times. The CDR3 region has the DNA TGTGCCAGCAGTTTAGTCGCGGGACAGGCTTACGAGCAGTTCTTC. The encoded protein is CASSLVAGQAYEQFF. The V and J genes are TRBV12-3 or TRBV12-4 and TRBJ2-1; 8 bases align to TRBD1. The V segment lost 1 base and the J segment 10 bases; nucleotides outside the gene matches: 9. This CDR3 region has 15 residues.

This clonotype was detected a few times. This chain joins TRBV19 and TRBJ2-1; tentatively, D is TRBD2 (5 bases). Germline lookup yields CDR1 LNHDA and CDR2 SQIVND (reference sequence). This CDR3 is 15 amino acids long. The V end lost 8 bases, the J end lost 0 bases, and 14 bases lay between the germline ends. The CDR3 protein is CASVFSASSYNEQFF. The CDR3 DNA follows: TGTGCCAGTGTCTTTAGCGCGAGCTCCTACAATGAGCAGTTCTTC. The full variable domain, its missing parts supplied by reference TRBV19 and TRBJ2-1, is DGGITQSPKYLFRKEGQNVTLSCEQNLNHDAMYWYRQDPGQGLRLIYYSQIVNDFQKGDIAEGYSVSREKKESFPLTVTSAQKNPTAFYLCASVFSASSYNEQFFGPGTRLTVL.

The chain recombines TRBV28 with TRBJ2-7, with D perhaps being TRBD1 or TRBD2 (6 bases each). V shed 8 bases and J shed 3 bases, with 17 bases lying between them. From germline, CDR1 is MDHEN and CDR2 SYDVKM. The length of the CDR3 is 14 residues. The CDR3 region has the DNA TGTGCCAGCGGCAGGGGACTTGGGGGCTACGAGCAGTACTTC. It is translated as CASGRGLGGYEQYF.

This clonotype has just a few counts. V usage is TRBV9 and J usage is TRBJ2-1; D is uncertain. Germline CDR1 reads SGDLS; CDR2 reads YYNGEE. V shed 2 bases and J shed 4 bases, with 16 bases lying between them. The CDR3 has 16 residues. CDR3 sequence (DNA): TGTGCCAGCAGCGTTGGTACCGCGGTTCGGTACAATGAGCAGTTCTTC. Residues: CASSVGTAVRYNEQFF.

This clonotype was seen only a few times. The chain recombines TRBV9 with TRBJ1-6, with TRBD1 matching over 8 bases. J was trimmed by 9 bases and V by 3 bases; bases with no gene match: 8. Per the germline V gene, CDR1 is SGDLS and CDR2 is YYNGEE. The CDR3 is made up of 15 amino acids. The CDR3 sequence is CASSDPQGAGSPLHF. The CDR3 bases are TGTGCCAGCAGCGACCCTCAGGGGGCAGGTTCACCCCTCCACTTT.

Only a few counts were recorded for this clonotype. The chain joins TRBV11-2 to TRBJ2-5; D unresolved. Looked up from germline, CDR1 is SGHAT and CDR2 is FQNNGV. V was clipped by 0 bases and J by 5 bases, with 13 bases between them. The CDR3 consists of 15 residues. CDR3 sequence reads: CASSLEDAFSETQYF. CDR3 DNA sequence: TGTGCCAGCAGCTTAGAGGATGCCTTCTCGGAGACCCAGTACTTC.

The chain has TRBV7-9 and TRBJ2-7, with a weak D call TRBD1 (7 bases). From germline, CDR1 is SEHNR and CDR2 FQNEAQ (reference sequence). This CDR3 contains 15 residues. With 1 base removed from V and 5 bases from J, the gap between germline ends came to 15 bases. The CDR3 loop reads CASSLETGRGDEQYF. The DNA for the CDR3 is TGTGCCAGCAGCTTAGAGACAGGCAGGGGGGACGAGCAGTACTTC.

This sequence joins TRBV29-1 and TRBJ2-1, with a tentative D call TRBD1 (5 bases). Deletions cut 7 bases from V and 5 bases from J, with 12 bases between. There are 12 residues in the CDR3. Germline CDR1 SQVTM, CDR2 ANQGSEA. DNA of the CDR3: TGCAGCGCCCCAGGGTTGAACAATGAGCAGTTCTTC. Translation: CSAPGLNNEQFF.

V and J are TRBV4-1 and TRBJ2-2, with a weak D call TRBD1 (5 bases). The CDR3 is made up of 19 amino acids. Germline V gives CDR1 MGHRA, CDR2 YSYEKL. Trimming removed 1 base at V and 0 bases at J, with 18 bases between. CDR3: CASSQGLRLTAPNTGELFF. CDR3 in DNA: TGCGCCAGCAGCCAAGGCCTTCGACTGACAGCACCGAACACCGGGGAGCTGTTTTTT.

The chain links TRBV2 to TRBJ1-4; no clear D. Germline V gene lookup returns CDR1 SNHLY and CDR2 FYNNEI. Trimming shortened V by 7 bases and J by 5 bases, and 11 bases separated the two germline ends. The CDR3 has 13 amino acids. CDR3 loop: CASIRRSNEKLFF. In DNA form, the CDR3 reads TGTGCCAGCATTCGACGGTCAAATGAAAAACTGTTTTTT.

This clonotype occurred many times. V is TRBV5-1 and J is TRBJ2-3; tentatively, D is TRBD1 (5 bases). The CDR3 runs to 14 residues. CDR1 and CDR2 from the germline V gene are SGHRS and YFSETQ. The germline V and J ends were trimmed by 6 bases and 0 bases, with 11 bases remaining between them. The CDR3 coding sequence is TGCGCCAGCACTCAGGACATCAGCACAGATACGCAGTATTTT. Its translation is CASTQDISTDTQYF.

In its sample, this clonotype was seen a few times. CDR3 in DNA: TGTGCCATCAGTGAGGTGACGGGAAGCTCCTACAATGAGCAGTTCTTC. Its protein product is CAISEVTGSSYNEQFF. V gene TRBV10-3 combines with J gene TRBJ2-1, with D possibly being TRBD2 (5 bases). CDR1 and CDR2 (germline): ENHRY, SYGVKD. The CDR3 has 16 residues. V shed 2 bases and J shed 0 bases, with 11 bases lying between them.